This TCR beta chain was recovered during a study of cytomegalovirus exposure and HLA in healthy donors. Notes on the study in general: A later analysis found that most CMV-associated TCR beta chains appeared HLA-restricted. In a later analysis, an Asian-associated ancestry cluster reportedly showed fewer N-insertions than the roughly 730-donor mean.

The PCR used 60 Vbeta and 13 Jbeta primers. Only in-frame clones appear in the TCRdb table, and some are missing; sequencing was by immunoSEQ multiplex PCR. The repertoire consists of more than 150,000 clones, with 81% occurring once and the leading ten covering about 2.2%. The CDR3 spans 14 residues. Trimming left V 4 bases short and J 2 bases short, with 12 bases between. The V gene's germline CDR1 is LNHDA and CDR2 SQIVND (reference sequence). Comment on this clone: Antigen unknown.

Each donor was healthy, and each was a bone marrow donor. The sequence derives from a woman aged 25-40 years in good health and CMV-seronegative. This chain connects TRBV19 to TRBJ2-7; possible D gene TRBD1, 6 bases. Sequencing used PBMCs. CDR3 amino acids: CASSRATGTYEQYF. The CDR3 DNA sequence: TGTGCCAGTAGTAGGGCGACAGGAACCTACGAGCAGTACTTC.